This section outlines one T cell receptor (beta chain) sequence together with its context. Its antigen is not known. Trimming cost V 10 bases and J 1 base, with 16 bases left between them. This CDR3 region has 14 residues. Per germline, CDR1 LNHDA and CDR2 SQIVND (reference sequence). This specimen belongs to a study of long-term antiretroviral therapy in people with HIV. Study results and limitations: It was observed that HIV repertoires exhibited narrower CDR3 length ranges than controls.

Cryopreserved PBMC samples of about 1-10 million cells were used for DNA extraction. The immunoSEQ assay was v3.0, run at survey level. Sequenced by immunoSEQ multiplex PCR; TCRdb stores in-frame clones only, minus some. The table shows about 6,500 clones, with 70% to 90% occurring only once. The rearrangement uses TRBV19 and TRBJ1-1; D is possibly TRBD1 (6 bases). This clonotype originated in a woman in her fifties or sixties with HIV. Source: unsorted PBMCs, taken 3.7 years after starting antiretroviral therapy. The CDR3 coding sequence is TGTGCCACTGTCTACGGGACACCGAACACTGAAGCTTTCTTT. Encoded protein: CATVYGTPNTEAFF.